The clone carrying this TCR beta chain is judged medium-sized (0.01 to 0.1%). The antigen is not known. The data were obtained in a study of T-cell memory formation after mild COVID-19. Study-level points and caveats: Contracting clones from day 15 to 85 had balanced CD4/CD8; later expanders favoured CD4+. That cross-reactive memory joined was suggested by some responding clones appearing in pre-infection memory. Confirmation was lacking for SARS-CoV-2 specificity of second-wave clones that peaked on day 37.

The TCR alpha and TCR beta cDNA libraries, bearing sample barcodes and UMIs, were generated by 5'RACE using constant-segment primers. Via MiXCR, TCRdb re-called the 5' RACE reads, giving one row per CDR3 protein. The sample holds about 190,000 distinct CDR3 sequences; about a sixth are singletons and the top ten take roughly 2.4%. This CDR3 contains 12 residues. V lost 1 base and J 8 bases, leaving 11 bases between the germline ends. Germline V gene data show CDR1 as SQVTM and CDR2 as ANQGSEA. This clonotype was sampled from an adult woman who had mild COVID-19 (a few samples of this study predate the infection). Cell type and time point are not known. V usage is TRBV29-1 and J usage is TRBJ1-2; D is ambiguous. The source material was PBMCs or a T cell subset sorted from them (not recorded which). CDR3 coding DNA: TGCAGCGTTGAAGCAAGCCCCGTCGGCTACACCTTC. Its protein is CSVEASPVGYTF.